This T cell receptor (beta chain) is drawn from a study of a mutant IDH1 vaccine in newly diagnosed glioma (dated by TCRdb to 2020 to 2022). A note on the overall study: The approximately 33 treated patients were approximately 62% male and around 40% female, with a mean age of approximately 40 years. Longitudinal TCRB deep sequencing was performed for roughly 24 treated patients wherever samples were available for exploratory analyses. Prior to enrollment, patients had been given standard therapy consisting of radiotherapy alone, temozolomide alone, or radiochemotherapy with temozolomide, with the combination given to most patients. Peripheral blood was drawn at six visits: V03 (baseline), V05, V07, V10, V12 and V13.

The time point label here, explained by the study, means: baseline, week 1 (first vaccination visit). The sample's treatment or condition label is to be understood as: pre-vaccination baseline after standard-of-care therapy. All donors had newly diagnosed IDH1-mutant astrocytomas of WHO grade 3 or 4 that showed loss of nuclear ATRX. The samples were drawn from NOA16, a multicentre, single-arm, open-label phase I trial in Germany that tested a mutant IDH1 peptide vaccine in humans for the first time. Visit V03 blood draws served as the baseline sample for immunogenicity testing. Genomic DNA for TCRB sequencing was isolated from EDTA blood with the DNeasy Blood and Tissue Kit. What the study reported, not specific to this receptor: It was noted by the authors that analyses of patient blood samples could not be reproduced owing to sample limitations. Selection of PBMC samples for TCRB deep sequencing was based on availability. Changes in the top peripheral T cell clonotypes picked up by TCRB sequencing did not appear to be linked to pseudoprogression. Vaccine-induced immune responses across multiple MHC alleles were detected in over 85% of patients.

The CDR3 numbers 14 residues from cysteine through phenylalanine. Only the CDR3 DNA is retained, 42 bases long and in frame from the first base. V lost 0 bases and J lost 2 bases; the stretch between them is 7 bases long. Via the germline V gene (reference sequence), CDR1 is MNHNY and CDR2 SVGAGI. As for this clone: The specificity of this receptor is unknown. Base quality data are lacking; no much larger clone is found one base away.

Library creation used the immunoSEQ multiplex PCR assay. The hsTCRB Kit was used according to the manufacturer's protocol to amplify rearranged TCR beta chain sequences. TCRB libraries were sequenced on an Illumina MiSeq. In the original analysis: The proprietary platform of the kit vendor was used for demultiplexing, trimming and gene mapping. TCRdb obtained this table from immuneACCESS and retained in-frame rearrangements with V and J assigned. These tables miss some clones; where compared with another copy, unresolved V genes account for less than half of the shortfall, and the remainder is unexplained. D and trimming were read from the DNA, whereas the V and J calls and clone size are those reported in that table. The sample contains around 92,000 clones, around nine tenths of them found a single time. The ten largest clones add up to roughly 0.54% of the sample.

The receptor's source is a woman aged 45-65 years with glioma. Recombination joined TRBV6-6 with TRBJ1-2; the D gene is unclear. This sample comprised PBMCs, obtained from a glioma patient treated with radiotherapy, temozolomide or both. Here is the DNA: TGTGCCAGCAGTTACTCTGGCAGAAACTATGGCTACACCTTC. This yields the protein CASSYSGRNYGYTF.